Shown below are 20 T cell receptor beta chains from a single sample sequenced in a study of radiation and T cells in renal cell carcinoma. This table comes from immunoSEQ multiplex PCR, and its TCRdb copy is limited to in-frame clones, with some not included. The repertoire includes 9,000 or so clones, approximately 64% of them detected once, and 14% sits in the top ten. Specified treatment: treatment-naive control, cytoreductive nephrectomy. The specimen comprised tumor tissue, sampled from a patient whose treatment was nephrectomy without radiotherapy. These receptors all come from a man aged 55 to 70 with renal cell carcinoma.

The chain recombines TRBV6-1 with TRBJ1-5, with a tentative D call TRBD1 (5 bases). This CDR3 has 14 amino acids. Trimming removed 4 bases from V and 2 bases from J, with 9 bases in between. CDR1 MNHNS and CDR2 SASEGT come from the germline V gene. CDR3 loop: CASSGGYGNQPQHF. Written as DNA, the CDR3 is TGTGCCAGCAGTGGGGGGTATGGCAATCAGCCCCAGCATTTT.

This clone has only a few counts. This chain connects TRBV30 to TRBJ1-1; tentatively, D is TRBD1 (6 bases). From germline, CDR1 is GTSNPN and CDR2 SVGIG (reference sequence). The CDR3 is 14 amino acids. Trimming removed 6 bases from V and 2 bases from J, with 16 bases in between. The CDR3 region has the DNA TGTGCCTGTACCTATGGGGGCCTTAACACTGAAGCTTTCTTT. It specifies CACTYGGLNTEAFF.

The chain carries TRBV7-2 and TRBJ1-1; TRBD1 matches at 11 bases. Per germline, CDR1 SGHTA and CDR2 FQGNSA. This CDR3 comprises 15 residues. Losses at the gene ends were 1 base for V and 4 bases for J; bases not matched to a gene: 2. The CDR3 here is CASSLVGQGGTEAFF. DNA for the CDR3: TGTGCCAGCAGCTTAGTGGGACAGGGGGGCACTGAAGCTTTCTTT.

This rearrangement joins TRBV7-2 to TRBJ2-3; D not resolved. There are 15 residues in the CDR3. CDR1 is SGHTA, CDR2 FQGNSA, per germline. Between the trimmed V and J ends, which lost 4 bases and 0 bases, there was a span of 11 bases. As DNA, the CDR3 is TGTGCCAGCAGCTCCTACTACCTCAGCACAGATACGCAGTATTTT. Its protein product is CASSSYYLSTDTQYF.

The V call is TRBV18, the J call TRBJ2-3; TRBD2 might be the D (6 bases). The CDR3 has 12 residues. The germline gives CDR1 KGHSH, CDR2 LQKENI. The CDR3 here is CAGGIGTDTQYF. CDR3 DNA: TGTGCTGGAGGGATCGGCACAGATACGCAGTATTTT.

This clone was seen a few times. The chain uses TRBV7-2 and TRBJ2-2; the D gene is possibly TRBD1 (5 bases). The length of the CDR3 is 18 residues. Germline V lookup: CDR1 SGHTA, CDR2 FQGNSA. The V end was cut by 1 base, the J end by 2 bases, with 17 bases between. Here the CDR3 reads CASSLGLLQARNTGELFF. The CDR3 region has the DNA TGTGCCAGCAGCTTAGGACTTTTACAGGCAAGAAACACCGGGGAGCTGTTTTTT.

This clone is a singleton in its sample. CDR3 in amino acids: CASSAVATETQYF. The CDR3 DNA reads as TGTGCCAGCAGCGCAGTCGCGACAGAGACCCAGTACTTC. The gene calls are TRBV9 and TRBJ2-5; D unclear. The CDR3 covers 13 residues. V was pared by 3 bases and J by 4 bases, with 10 bases between. The germline gives CDR1 SGDLS, CDR2 YYNGEE.

CDR3 sequence reads: CASSLVSGQTYEQYF. CDR3 sequence (DNA): TGTGCCAGCAGCTTAGTGAGTGGACAGACCTACGAGCAGTACTTC. This chain connects TRBV7-2 to TRBJ2-7; TRBD1 is a possible D gene (6 bases). The CDR3 contains 15 residues. V gave up 1 base and J gave up 2 bases, with 12 bases separating them. Germline V gives CDR1 SGHTA, CDR2 FQGNSA.

Only a few counts were recorded for this clone. The genes are TRBV7-6 and TRBJ2-5, with TRBD2 matching 12 bases. V gave up 2 bases and J gave up 7 bases; unmatched junction bases: 14. Germline values: CDR1 SGHVS, CDR2 FNYEAQ. There are 18 residues in the CDR3. The CDR3 here is CASSLPRGLAGSDGTQYF. CDR3 nucleotide sequence: TGTGCCAGCAGCTTACCGCGCGGACTAGCGGGATCAGATGGGACCCAGTACTTC.

This clone was found a few times. The J gene is TRBJ2-2, the V gene TRBV19; D tentatively reads TRBD1 or TRBD2 (5 bases each). Germline CDR1 and CDR2: LNHDA and SQIVND (reference sequence). The CDR3 has 14 residues. The ends were cut back, 3 bases at V and 4 bases at J, with 9 bases in the middle. CDR3 coding DNA: TGTGCCAGTAGTATGGGGACGACCACCGGGGAGCTGTTTTTT. This codes for CASSMGTTTGELFF.

V is TRBV11-1 and J is TRBJ2-5, with TRBD1 identical over 7 bases. With 1 base clipped from V and 4 bases from J, the junction kept 0 bases outside the gene matches. Germline values: CDR1 SGHAT, CDR2 FQDESV (reference sequence). This CDR3 is built from 13 residues. In nucleotides, the CDR3 is TGTGCCAGCAGCTTAGACAGGGGAGAGACCCAGTACTTC. Translated, it gives CASSLDRGETQYF.

The genes are TRBV6-1 and TRBJ1-2; D is unresolved. The CDR3 has 16 amino acids. The V gene lost 3 bases and the J gene lost 8 bases, with 22 bases spanning the gap. Germline V gene lookup returns CDR1 MNHNS and CDR2 SASEGT. The chain's CDR3 is CASSDFGHTGTGGYTF. CDR3 coding DNA: TGTGCCAGCAGTGATTTCGGCCACACCGGAACGGGCGGCTACACCTTC.

The rearrangement joins TRBV13 to TRBJ2-2; possibly TRBD2 for D (6 bases). Trimming removed 3 bases from V and 0 bases from J, with 11 bases in between. This CDR3 contains 16 residues. Germline V gives CDR1 PRHDT, CDR2 FYEKMQ (reference sequence). CDR3 sequence reads: CASSLEGGTNTGELFF. The CDR3 DNA reads TGTGCCAGCAGCTTGGAAGGCGGGACGAACACCGGGGAGCTGTTTTTT. The whole variable domain, filled in from reference TRBV13 and TRBJ2-2, reads AAGVIQSPRHLIKEKRETATLKCYPIPRHDTVYWYQQGPGQDPQFLISFYEKMQSDKGSIPDRFSAQQFSDYHSELNMSSLELGDSALYFCASSLEGGTNTGELFFGEGSRLTVL.

In DNA, the CDR3 is TGTGCCAGCAGTTACGCGGTAGCGGGGGGGCAAGAGACCCAGTACTTC. Encoded protein: CASSYAVAGGQETQYF. The chain is built from TRBV6-6 and TRBJ2-5; 11 bases fit TRBD2. The length of the CDR3 is 16 residues. Per the germline V gene, CDR1 is MNHNY and CDR2 is SVGAGI (reference sequence). With 2 bases clipped from V and 2 bases from J, the junction kept 4 bases outside the gene matches.

The chain employs TRBV6-1 and TRBJ2-6; D is unclear. V was cut by 4 bases and J by 4 bases, with 2 bases left in between. The V gene's germline CDR1 is MNHNS and CDR2 SASEGT. The CDR3 contains 12 residues. CDR3 bases: TGTGCCAGCAGTGCCGGGGCCAACGTCCTGACTTTC. The encoded protein is CASSAGANVLTF.

The chain has TRBV7-3 and TRBJ1-2; TRBD1 agrees at 8 bases. This CDR3 has 15 amino acids. Germline CDR1 SGHTA, CDR2 FQGTGA. J gave up 5 bases and V 5 bases, and 10 bases lay outside the gene matches. The CDR3 sequence: CASSQNQGAPYGYTF. The CDR3 DNA is TGTGCCAGCAGCCAAAACCAGGGGGCACCATATGGCTACACCTTC.

The J gene is TRBJ1-5, the V gene TRBV7-9; TRBD1 matches at 8 bases. V was pared by 5 bases and J by 3 bases, with 3 bases of the junction left unmatched. This CDR3 is built from 14 residues. CDR1 is SEHNR and CDR2 is FQNEAQ in the germline V gene (reference sequence). Written as DNA, the CDR3 is TGTGCCAGCAGCGAGACAGGGGACAATCAGCCCCAGCATTTT. The encoded protein is CASSETGDNQPQHF.

The chain couples TRBV4-1 to TRBJ1-1, with no clear D. The CDR3 extends over 14 amino acids. Germline V lookup: CDR1 MGHRA, CDR2 YSYEKL. Trimming shortened V by 1 base and J by 1 base, and 7 bases separated the two germline ends. CDR3 loop: CASSQVYKNTEAFF. CDR3 sequence (DNA): TGCGCCAGCAGCCAAGTGTACAAGAACACTGAAGCTTTCTTT.

The J gene is TRBJ2-1, the V gene TRBV6-5; D may be TRBD1 or TRBD2 (5 bases each). The CDR3 contains 15 residues. V was trimmed by 6 bases and J by 4 bases, leaving 16 bases between them. Germline V gene sequence: CDR1 MNHEY, CDR2 SVGAGI. CDR3 amino acids: CASSRGRELYNEQFF. In nucleotides, the CDR3 is TGTGCCAGCAGCCGCGGCAGGGAGTTGTACAATGAGCAGTTCTTC.

The chain employs TRBV7-2 and TRBJ2-3; D gene unclear. Per germline, CDR1 SGHTA and CDR2 FQGNSA. This CDR3 has 13 residues. The V gene lost 5 bases and the J gene lost 0 bases, with 6 bases spanning the gap. The CDR3 nucleotides read TGTGCCAGCAGCCCGTATAGCACAGATACGCAGTATTTT. It codes for CASSPYSTDTQYF.